Included here is one TCR beta chain sequence, with context. The data originate from a study of T cell responses to AZD1222 COVID-19 vaccine. Assay used: immunoSEQ multiplex PCR; TCRdb lists only in-frame clones, some missing. The repertoire holds some 130,000 clones, with 84% as singletons. CDR1 is SGHTA and CDR2 is FQGTGA in the germline V gene. V was cut by 1 base and J by 8 bases, with 11 bases left in between. CDR3 length: 13 amino acids. The sequenced sample was peripheral blood, obtained on day 0 of AZD1222 vaccination. The gene calls are TRBV7-3 and TRBJ1-2, with D possibly being TRBD1 (5 bases). This clonotype was obtained from an adult in good health. The DNA of the CDR3 is TGTGCCAGCAGCTTAAGTCGGGGGGAAGGCTACACCTTC. It translates to CASSLSRGEGYTF. Variable domain in full (rest from reference TRBV7-3 and TRBJ1-2): GAGVSQTPSNKVTEKGKYVELRCDPISGHTALYWYRQSLGQGPEFLIYFQGTGAADDSGLPNDRFFAVRPEGSVSTLKIQRTERGDSAVYLCASSLSRGEGYTFGSGTRLTVV.